One and the same sample provided the 26 T cell receptor beta chains below, sequenced in a study of T cells in Graves' hyperthyroidism and ophthalmopathy. RNA transcripts served as the template for amplifying TCR beta CDR3 regions. The study used the HTBI primer set for a first-round RT-PCR of the TCR CDR3. TCRdb re-derived calls from the multiplex PCR reads in MiXCR, one entry per CDR3 protein. The sample carries roughly 500,000 distinct CDR3 sequences, 40% to 50% recorded once. Sequencing input: peripheral blood or thyroid tissue (not recorded which). The receptors come from an adult woman with Graves' disease, either hyperthyroidism or ophthalmopathy (not recorded which).

This clonotype turned up a few times. This chain joins TRBV20-1 and TRBJ2-5; 7 bases match TRBD2. Germline V gene data show CDR1 as DFQATT and CDR2 as SNEGSKA (reference sequence). V gave up 0 bases and J gave up 0 bases; unmatched junction bases: 4. This CDR3 has 15 residues. CDR3 DNA sequence: TGCAGTGCTAGAGATCCGGCGGGGGACCAAGAGACCCAGTACTTC. Translation: CSARDPAGDQETQYF.

This clonotype was detected ten times or more. The chain joins TRBV6-2 or TRBV6-3 to TRBJ1-1, with 7 bases matching TRBD1. With 8 bases clipped from V and 6 bases from J, the junction kept 9 bases outside the gene matches. The CDR3 spans 13 residues. CDR1 is MNHEY, CDR2 SVGEGT, per germline. CDR3 sequence reads: CASLRGQGAEAFF. CDR3 DNA: TGTGCCAGCCTCAGAGGGCAGGGGGCTGAAGCTTTCTTT.

The chain employs TRBV10-3 and TRBJ2-7, with D possibly TRBD1 on 6 matching bases. The CDR3 length is 13 residues. In germline, CDR1 is ENHRY, CDR2 SYGVKD. Trimming stripped 3 bases from V and 5 bases from J, with 11 bases between. The CDR3 region is CAISDVGANEQYF. CDR3 DNA: TGTGCCATCAGTGACGTGGGGGCCAACGAGCAGTACTTC.

The V call is TRBV30, the J call TRBJ2-5; no clear D. With 3 bases removed from V and 2 bases from J, the gap between germline ends came to 10 bases. Germline V gene lookup returns CDR1 GTSNPN and CDR2 SVGIG (reference sequence). The CDR3 spans 13 residues. This CDR3 reads CAWSSSGQETQYF. CDR3 coding DNA: TGTGCCTGGAGCTCCAGTGGGCAAGAGACCCAGTACTTC. Full variable domain (missing parts from reference TRBV30 and TRBJ2-5): SQTIHQWPATLVQPVGSPLSLECTVEGTSNPNLYWYRQAAGRGLQLLFYSVGIGQISSEVPQNLSASRPQDRQFILSSKKLLLSDSGFYLCAWSSSGQETQYFGPGTRLLVL.

This clonotype has a count of ten or more. The V gene is TRBV10-3, the J gene TRBJ1-6, with 10 bases fitting TRBD1. Trimming took 2 bases from V and 9 from J; bases not matched to a gene: 4. Germline-derived CDR1 and CDR2 are ENHRY and SYGVKD. This CDR3 spans 15 amino acids. In DNA form, the CDR3 reads TGTGCCATCAGTGAGAGGGACAGGGGATCTTCACCCCTCCACTTT. The encoded protein is CAISERDRGSSPLHF.

The V gene is TRBV4-2, the J gene TRBJ1-3; D unresolved. This CDR3 is 15 amino acids long. Trimming left V 0 bases short and J 2 bases short, with 8 bases between. Germline V CDR1 and CDR2: LGHNA, YNFKEQ. This chain's CDR3 is CASSQDTGPGNTIYF. The CDR3 DNA reads as TGTGCCAGCAGCCAAGATACCGGTCCTGGAAACACCATATATTTT.

The rearrangement joins TRBV20-1 to TRBJ1-1; D is undetermined. Germline CDR1 reads DFQATT; CDR2 reads SNEGSKA (reference sequence). This CDR3 spans 14 amino acids. V was pared by 3 bases and J by 2 bases, with 13 bases between. This chain's CDR3 is CSAREAGRNTEAFF. The CDR3 region has the DNA TGCAGTGCTAGGGAAGCTGGCAGAAACACTGAAGCTTTCTTT.

The table lists this clonotype with a few counts. The chain employs TRBV10-2 and TRBJ2-7, with 10 bases matching TRBD2. The germline V gene encodes CDR1 WSHSY and CDR2 SAAADI. The V gene end was trimmed by 8 bases and the J gene end by 2 bases; junction bases not matched to a gene: 9. The CDR3 is made up of 15 amino acids. CDR3 nucleotides: TGCGCCAGCGGGGTGAGCGGGAGGGGAGCCTACGAGCAGTACTTC. This gives the protein CASGVSGRGAYEQYF.

This clonotype was counted a few times. J is TRBJ1-5 and V is TRBV2; D not certain. The CDR3 consists of 16 residues. The V gene's germline CDR1 is SNHLY and CDR2 FYNNEI. V shed 7 bases and J shed 6 bases, with 22 bases lying between them. The CDR3 DNA reads TGTGCCAGCAACGAAGACCAGACAAGGTATGGTCAGCCCCAGCATTTT. Translating it yields CASNEDQTRYGQPQHF.

This clonotype was detected many times. This chain joins TRBV10-3 and TRBJ2-5; TRBD2 matches at 10 bases. Germline loops: CDR1 ENHRY, CDR2 SYGVKD. V lost 9 bases, J lost 4 bases, and 5 bases stayed unmatched. The CDR3 is 13 residues long. For the CDR3, the DNA is TGTGCCATTCTAGCGGGAGTAGGAGAGACCCAGTACTTC. This sequence encodes CAILAGVGETQYF.

The CDR3 nucleotides read TGTGCCAGCAGTTCCCCTATCGAGCTATCCTACGAGCAGTACTTC. The encoded protein is CASSSPIELSYEQYF. This chain joins TRBV6-5 and TRBJ2-7; no firm D call. This CDR3 contains 15 residues. Germline assignment: CDR1 MNHEY and CDR2 SVGAGI. Deletions cut 4 bases from V and 1 base from J, with 14 bases between.

This chain joins TRBV24-1 and TRBJ1-3; D is unclear. Deletions cut 0 bases from V and 0 bases from J, with 17 bases between. CDR1 KGHDR and CDR2 SFDVKD come from the germline V gene. The CDR3 has 19 amino acids. DNA of the CDR3: TGTGCCACCAGTGATTTGCAGGTCCCGGAGGGAACCTCTGGAAACACCATATATTTT. Protein sequence: CATSDLQVPEGTSGNTIYF.

The sample holds many counts of this clonotype. V and J are TRBV10-3 and TRBJ2-1; 10 bases align to TRBD2. Germline V gene sequence: CDR1 ENHRY, CDR2 SYGVKD. Trimming took 3 bases from V and 9 from J; bases not matched to a gene: 5. The CDR3 loop spans 14 amino acids. CDR3 sequence reads: CAISESSGSAEQFF. As DNA, the CDR3 is TGTGCCATCAGTGAATCTAGCGGGAGTGCTGAGCAGTTCTTC.

Turning to this clonotype: Just one base apart from a much larger clone, this may be a read error. The chain employs TRBV20-1 and TRBJ2-2, with 7 bases lining up with TRBD1. Trimming removed 1 base from V and 2 bases from J; junction bases left unmatched: 4. Germline V CDR1 and CDR2: DFQATT, SNEGSKA (reference sequence). CDR3 length: 15 residues. CDR3 nucleotide sequence: TGCAGTGCTAGAGGACAGGGCAATAACACCGGGGAGCTGTTTTTT. This sequence encodes CSARGQGNNTGELFF.

This clonotype has ten or more counts. V and J are TRBV19 and TRBJ1-6; D is ambiguous. V shed 7 bases and J shed 8 bases, with 12 bases lying between them. Germline V gene data show CDR1 as LNHDA and CDR2 as SQIVND (reference sequence). This CDR3 is built from 13 residues. The CDR3 loop reads CASTARMDSPLHF. The DNA of the CDR3 is TGTGCCAGTACCGCCCGCATGGATTCACCCCTCCACTTT.

J is TRBJ2-1 and V is TRBV19, with D perhaps being TRBD1 or TRBD2 (6 bases each). Trimming stripped 6 bases from V and 10 bases from J, with 10 bases between. This CDR3 region has 11 residues. CDR1 and CDR2 from the germline V gene are LNHDA and SQIVND (reference sequence). CDR3 DNA: TGTGCCAGTAGGGAGGGGGTCGAGCAGTTCTTC. This translates into CASREGVEQFF.

This chain connects TRBV10-2 to TRBJ1-5; maybe TRBD1 (5 bases). Between the trimmed V and J ends, which lost 0 bases and 3 bases, there was a span of 9 bases. Germline CDR1 and CDR2: WSHSY and SAAADI. This CDR3 spans 15 amino acids. The DNA of the CDR3 is TGCGCCAGCAGTGAGTCTGGGGGGACCAATCAGCCCCAGCATTTT. Translated: CASSESGGTNQPQHF.

Remarks on this clonotype: The CDR3 carries no conserved terminal phenylalanine or tryptophan, so it likely arises from a read error. This chain links TRBV6-6 with TRBJ1-1; 7 positions agree with TRBD1. Trimming at V came to 7 bases and at J to 0 bases, leaving 8 bases not matched to a gene. Looked up from germline, CDR1 is MNHNY and CDR2 is SVGAGI (reference sequence). The CDR3 runs to 15 residues. The CDR3 loop reads CASTPGQTVNTEAFL. For the CDR3, the DNA is TGTGCCAGCACCCCGGGACAGACTGTGAACACTGAAGCTTTCCTT.

This clonotype was found many times. This chain uses TRBV20-1 with TRBJ2-7; 9 bases map to TRBD2. Germline V gene data show CDR1 as DFQATT and CDR2 as SNEGSKA (reference sequence). The CDR3 extends over 12 amino acids. V shed 6 bases and J 3 bases; nucleotides not matched to a gene: 3. The CDR3 nucleotides are TGCAGTGCCGGACTAGCGCTCTACGAGCAGTACTTC. Amino acids: CSAGLALYEQYF.

This clonotype was seen a few times. V and J are TRBV7-3 and TRBJ1-6; unclear D gene. The V end lost 3 bases, the J end lost 18 bases, and 9 bases lay between the germline ends. Germline CDR1 reads SGHTA; CDR2 reads FQGTGA. CDR3 length: 10 amino acids. The chain's CDR3 is CASSFYPDHF. The DNA of the CDR3 is TGTGCCAGCAGCTTCTACCCCGACCACTTT.

This clonotype came up once. The chain is built from TRBV12-3 or TRBV12-4 and TRBJ2-1; the D is unclear. V lost 6 bases and J lost 10, with 10 bases in between. The CDR3 covers 11 residues. The CDR3 loop is CASSQVGEQFF. In DNA form, the CDR3 reads TGTGCCAGCAGCCAAGTCGGGGAGCAGTTCTTC.

V is TRBV5-4 and J is TRBJ2-7, with TRBD1 matching over 7 bases. V was clipped by 3 bases and J by 3 bases; unmatched bases: 9. Germline-derived CDR1 and CDR2 are SGHNT and YYREEE (reference sequence). This CDR3 is 15 amino acids long. This chain's CDR3 is CASSYTGTDNYEQYF. CDR3 nucleotides: TGTGCCAGCAGCTACACCGGGACAGATAACTACGAGCAGTACTTC.

The V and J genes are TRBV29-1 and TRBJ1-5; perhaps TRBD1 as D (5 bases). The CDR3 length is 15 residues. Germline V gives CDR1 SQVTM, CDR2 ANQGSEA. V was pared by 7 bases and J by 3 bases, with 19 bases between. CDR3 amino acids: CSAATGWGYNQPQHF. CDR3 nucleotides: TGCAGCGCCGCTACCGGTTGGGGCTACAATCAGCCCCAGCATTTT.

On this clonotype: A single base separates this from a much larger clone, so it may be a read error. This sequence joins TRBV11-2 and TRBJ1-1, with D possibly being TRBD1 (6 bases). This CDR3 has 15 residues. Germline loops: CDR1 SGHAT, CDR2 FQNNGV. Trimming left V 7 bases short and J 1 base short, with 16 bases between. CDR3 coding DNA: TGTGCCAGCACCGCGTGGGGGGGCGAGAACACTGAAGCTTTCTTT. It yields the protein CASTAWGGENTEAFF.

This clonotype came up a few times. The J gene is TRBJ2-2, the V gene TRBV2; 10 nucleotides match TRBD1. There are 15 residues in the CDR3. Germline V gene sequence: CDR1 SNHLY, CDR2 FYNNEI. V lost 7 bases and J lost 5; bases outside the gene matches: 7. The CDR3 protein is CASNLGQGITGELFF. The CDR3 DNA reads as TGTGCCAGCAACTTGGGACAGGGGATAACCGGGGAGCTGTTTTTT.

This clonotype showed up many times. This chain links TRBV20-1 with TRBJ1-2; 8 bases fit TRBD1. The germline CDR1 and CDR2 sequences are DFQATT and SNEGSKA (reference sequence). V lost 5 bases and J lost 3; bases outside the gene matches: 2. This CDR3 has 12 residues. The CDR3 is CSAGQGHYGYTF. The CDR3 nucleotides read TGCAGTGCTGGACAGGGCCACTATGGCTACACCTTC.